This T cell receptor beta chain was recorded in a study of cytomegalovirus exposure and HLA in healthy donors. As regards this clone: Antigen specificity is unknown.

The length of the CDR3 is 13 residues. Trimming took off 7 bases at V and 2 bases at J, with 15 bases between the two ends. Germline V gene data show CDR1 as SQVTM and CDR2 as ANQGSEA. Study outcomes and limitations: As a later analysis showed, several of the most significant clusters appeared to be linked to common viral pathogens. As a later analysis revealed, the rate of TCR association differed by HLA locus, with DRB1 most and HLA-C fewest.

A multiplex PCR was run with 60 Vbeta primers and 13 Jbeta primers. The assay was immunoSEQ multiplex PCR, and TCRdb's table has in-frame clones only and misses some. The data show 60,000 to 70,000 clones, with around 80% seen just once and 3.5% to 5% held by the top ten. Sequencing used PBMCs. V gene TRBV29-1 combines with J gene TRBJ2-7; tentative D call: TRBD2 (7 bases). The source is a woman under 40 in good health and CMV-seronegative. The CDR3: CSGGGSDPYEQYF. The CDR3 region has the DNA TGCAGCGGCGGGGGCAGTGACCCCTACGAGCAGTACTTC.